This T cell receptor beta chain was found in a study of beta chain features in type 1 diabetes. What was sequenced were expressed TCRB transcripts, since all of the isolated RNA had been reverse transcribed. Sequencing was performed with immunoSEQ multiplex PCR; in TCRdb, only in-frame clones are kept and a portion is missing. This sample has about 140,000 clones, with about a tenth found just once. Trimming cost V 4 bases and J 6 bases, with 6 bases left between them. The CDR3 contains 11 residues. CDR1 is SEHNR, CDR2 FQNEAQ, per germline (reference sequence). The specimen sequenced was central memory CD4+ T cells from blood. The chain employs TRBV7-9 and TRBJ1-1; D call uncertain. The sequence was obtained from a woman aged 40 to 49 in good health. In DNA form, the CDR3 reads TGTGCCAGCAGCTATAATGCTGAAGCTTTCTTT. This codes for CASSYNAEAFF.